These T cell receptor beta chains were read from a single sample in a study of OX40 agonist ivuxolimab in advanced cancers. Sequencing used immunoSEQ multiplex PCR; TCRdb keeps in-frame clones, though not all of them. This table holds over 50,000 clones, about 89% found once. The sequencing here drew on CD4+ or CD8+ T cells sorted from blood, taken in a trial of the OX40 agonist ivuxolimab. The receptor set was obtained from an adult with an advanced solid tumor such as melanoma, head and neck, liver or kidney cancer. The CDR3 runs from the conserved cysteine through the conserved F or W. A D gene is named only where the DNA matches it firmly. Where a row states a size, it is once, few, many or the class of an expanded clone; other rows omit it.

abundance: NA
j_gene: TRBJ1-1
d_gene: NA
v_gene: TRBV27
CDR3nt: TGTGCCAGCAGTTTATCGACGAACACTGAAGCTTTCTTT
CDR3aa: CASSLSTNTEAFF

abundance: NA
j_gene: TRBJ2-7
d_gene: NA
v_gene: TRBV9
CDR3nt: TGTGCCAGCAGCGCGGACGGGCCCGGGGACCCAGCCTACGAGCAGTACTTC
CDR3aa: CASSADGPGDPAYEQYF

abundance: NA
j_gene: TRBJ2-5
d_gene: TRBD1
v_gene: TRBV11-2
CDR3nt: TGTGCCAGCAGCATGCAGGGGGCTCCAGAGACCCAGTACTTC
CDR3aa: CASSMQGAPETQYF

abundance: NA
j_gene: TRBJ2-1
d_gene: TRBD2
v_gene: TRBV7-3
CDR3nt: TGTGCCAGCAGCATCGGGACTAGCGGCTACAATGAGCAGTTCTTC
CDR3aa: CASSIGTSGYNEQFF

abundance: NA
j_gene: TRBJ2-7
d_gene: TRBD2
v_gene: TRBV7-3
CDR3nt: TGTGCCAGCAGCTTGAACGCGGGGGGCGACGAGCAGTACTTC
CDR3aa: CASSLNAGGDEQYF

abundance: NA
j_gene: TRBJ2-3
d_gene: NA
v_gene: TRBV28
CDR3nt: TGTGCCAGCAGCCTCGGGACGGAAGGTTGGGATACGCAGTATTTT
CDR3aa: CASSLGTEGWDTQYF

abundance: NA
j_gene: TRBJ2-5
d_gene: NA
v_gene: TRBV7-6
CDR3nt: TGTGCCAGCAGCTTAAACGCCAGGGAACTACGGTACTTC
CDR3aa: CASSLNARELRYF

abundance: NA
j_gene: TRBJ2-2
d_gene: TRBD1
v_gene: TRBV6-5
CDR3nt: TGTGCCAGCAGTCCGGACAGGACGAACACCGGGGAGCTGTTTTTT
CDR3aa: CASSPDRTNTGELFF

abundance: NA
j_gene: TRBJ1-1
d_gene: NA
v_gene: TRBV2
CDR3nt: TGTGCCAGCAGTGAAGCGCGAGGGACGGACACTGAAGCTTTCTTT
CDR3aa: CASSEARGTDTEAFF

abundance: NA
j_gene: TRBJ2-1
d_gene: NA
v_gene: TRBV5-8
CDR3nt: TGTGCCAGCAGCTTAGTAGGCCCAAACTACAATGAGCAGTTCTTC
CDR3aa: CASSLVGPNYNEQFF

abundance: few
j_gene: TRBJ2-1
d_gene: TRBD1
v_gene: TRBV11-3
CDR3nt: TGTGCCAGCAGCCCCGCCCACAGGGGCAATGAGCAGTTCTTC
CDR3aa: CASSPAHRGNEQFF

abundance: NA
j_gene: TRBJ2-1
d_gene: NA
v_gene: TRBV7-3
CDR3nt: TGTGCCAGCAGCAGCGACCTCTGGGAGACCTACAATGAGCAGTTCTTC
CDR3aa: CASSSDLWETYNEQFF

abundance: NA
j_gene: TRBJ1-3
d_gene: NA
v_gene: TRBV28
CDR3nt: TGTGCCAGCAGTCCAATTGCTGGAAACACCATATATTTT
CDR3aa: CASSPIAGNTIYF

abundance: once
j_gene: TRBJ2-1
d_gene: NA
v_gene: TRBV2
CDR3nt: TGTGCTTTAATCCCCGGCTCAGAGGGAATATACAATGAGCAGTTCTTC
CDR3aa: CALIPGSEGIYNEQFF

abundance: NA
j_gene: TRBJ1-3
d_gene: NA
v_gene: TRBV7-2
CDR3nt: TGTGCCAGCAGCTTAGTGTGGGCCAGGGTAAGTGGAAACACCATATATTTT
CDR3aa: CASSLVWARVSGNTIYF

abundance: NA
j_gene: TRBJ2-7
d_gene: NA
v_gene: TRBV28
CDR3nt: TGTGCCAGCAGTTTCGGGTTGCGAGTCATCCCCGAGCAGTACTTC
CDR3aa: CASSFGLRVIPEQYF

abundance: NA
j_gene: TRBJ2-7
d_gene: TRBD1
v_gene: TRBV27
CDR3nt: TGTGCCAGCAGTTGGGGACAGACGTACGAGCAGTACTTC
CDR3aa: CASSWGQTYEQYF

abundance: NA
j_gene: TRBJ2-1
d_gene: TRBD2
v_gene: TRBV7-9
CDR3nt: TGTGCCAGCAGCGGCTTACTAGCGGGGAGGGACAATGAGCAGTTCTTC
CDR3aa: CASSGLLAGRDNEQFF

abundance: once
j_gene: TRBJ2-1
d_gene: TRBD2
v_gene: TRBV4-2
CDR3nt: TGTGCCAGCAGCCAAGGGACAGCGGGAGGGTACAATGAGCAGTTCTTC
CDR3aa: CASSQGTAGGYNEQFF

abundance: few
j_gene: TRBJ2-3
d_gene: NA
v_gene: TRBV7-9
CDR3nt: TGTGCCAGCAGCTTAGAAAGCACAGATACGCAGTATTTT
CDR3aa: CASSLESTDTQYF

abundance: NA
j_gene: TRBJ2-7
d_gene: NA
v_gene: TRBV7-9
CDR3nt: TGTGCCAGCAGCTCCCTAAGCGGATTCTCCTACGAGCAGTACTTC
CDR3aa: CASSSLSGFSYEQYF

abundance: NA
j_gene: TRBJ2-3
d_gene: NA
v_gene: TRBV15
CDR3nt: TGTGCCACCAGCATAGCTTGGGATACGCAGTATTTT
CDR3aa: CATSIAWDTQYF

abundance: NA
j_gene: TRBJ2-3
d_gene: NA
v_gene: TRBV10-3
CDR3nt: TGTGCCATCAGTGCTCGACAGGCTGATTACTCTGGCACAGATACGCAGTATTTT
CDR3aa: CAISARQADYSGTDTQYF

abundance: once
j_gene: TRBJ1-2
d_gene: NA
v_gene: TRBV9
CDR3nt: TGTGCCAGCATTCCAGGACCCCCTCTTAACTATGGCTACACCTTC
CDR3aa: CASIPGPPLNYGYTF

abundance: NA
j_gene: TRBJ2-1
d_gene: NA
v_gene: TRBV16
CDR3nt: TGTGCCAGCAGCCGAGACTCTGCCGGGGATAATGAGCAGTTCTTC
CDR3aa: CASSRDSAGDNEQFF

abundance: NA
j_gene: TRBJ1-4
d_gene: NA
v_gene: TRBV28
CDR3nt: TGTGCCAGCGCCCCCTATCCCGAAAAACTGTTTTTT
CDR3aa: CASAPYPEKLFF

abundance: NA
j_gene: TRBJ2-7
d_gene: NA
v_gene: TRBV28
CDR3nt: TGTGCCAGCAGGTCGGGTAGCTCCTACGAGCAGTACTTC
CDR3aa: CASRSGSSYEQYF

abundance: NA
j_gene: TRBJ2-4
d_gene: TRBD1
v_gene: TRBV9
CDR3nt: TGTGCCAGCAGCGGACAGGGATCGGACATTCAGTACTTC
CDR3aa: CASSGQGSDIQYF